Listed below are T cell receptor beta chains from one sample, sequenced in a study of T cell changes during pregnancy in multiple sclerosis. Produced via immunoSEQ multiplex PCR; TCRdb's table is partial and in-frame only. The sample carries roughly 50,000 clones, roughly 94% recorded once. This material consisted of CD8+ T cells from peripheral blood mononuclear cells, taken in the third trimester of pregnancy. Receptors were obtained from a female donor with multiple sclerosis, enrolled in a pregnancy study. CDR3s include the opening cysteine and the closing phenylalanine or tryptophan. A D gene is named only where the DNA matches it firmly. Some rows mark clone size as missing; the rest say once, few, many or name a class of expanded clone.

J: TRBJ2-7; D: -; size: -; V: TRBV21-1; DNA: TGTGCCAGCAGCAAATCGACAGGGCGGGAAGACTACGAGCAGTACTTC; CDR3: CASSKSTGREDYEQYF
J: TRBJ2-7; D: -; size: -; V: TRBV4-3; DNA: TGCGCCAGCAGCCAAGATGGACAAGGACCCCCAGGGGAGCAGTACTTC; CDR3: CASSQDGQGPPGEQYF
J: TRBJ2-3; D: TRBD2; size: -; V: TRBV27; DNA: TGTGCCAGCAAGTCCTCCCTAGCGGTACTCACAGATACGCAGTATTTT; CDR3: CASKSSLAVLTDTQYF
J: TRBJ2-3; D: TRBD2; size: -; V: TRBV6-5; DNA: TGTGCCAGCAGTTACCGGCTAGCGGGAGATTACGATACGCAGTATTTT; CDR3: CASSYRLAGDYDTQYF
J: TRBJ2-5; D: TRBD2; size: -; V: TRBV19; DNA: TGTGCCAGTAGTGTGATGACTAGCGGGAGGGCCCGAGAGACCCAGTACTTC; CDR3: CASSVMTSGRARETQYF
J: TRBJ2-1; D: TRBD2; size: -; V: TRBV29-1; DNA: TGCAGCGTTTTACTAGCGACATCCTACAATGAGCAGTTCTTC; CDR3: CSVLLATSYNEQFF
J: TRBJ2-1; D: -; size: -; V: TRBV19; DNA: TGTGCCAGTAGTCACCTGGGTAGCGGCAATGAGCAGTTCTTC; CDR3: CASSHLGSGNEQFF
J: TRBJ2-7; D: TRBD2; size: -; V: TRBV12-5; DNA: TGTGCTAGTGGTTTAGAACCACGACGGGGGGTTCACTCCTACGAGCAGTACTTC; CDR3: CASGLEPRRGVHSYEQYF
J: TRBJ2-7; D: TRBD2; size: -; V: TRBV5-6; DNA: TGTGCCAGCGGATCTCTAGCGGCCTCCTACGAGCAGTACTTC; CDR3: CASGSLAASYEQYF
J: TRBJ2-2; D: -; size: -; V: TRBV11-2; DNA: TGTGCCAGCAGACTAGCAGGGCCCGGAGCGAACACCGGGGAGCTGTTTTTT; CDR3: CASRLAGPGANTGELFF
J: TRBJ2-1; D: -; size: -; V: TRBV2; DNA: TGTGCCAGCACCGAGTGGGGGGAGGAGGAGCAGTTCTTC; CDR3: CASTEWGEEEQFF
J: TRBJ1-1; D: -; size: once; V: TRBV30; DNA: TGTGCCTGGAGTGTACAAGGCGGAGGGACCACTGAAGCTTTCTTT; CDR3: CAWSVQGGGTTEAFF
J: TRBJ1-1; D: -; size: -; V: TRBV5-6; DNA: TGTGCCAGCGTGCCTCTCCTCGAGTCAATGAACACTGAAGCTTTCTTT; CDR3: CASVPLLESMNTEAFF
J: TRBJ1-5; D: -; size: -; V: TRBV27; DNA: TGTGCCAGCACTCCGACAGGAGGAAGCAATCAGCCCCAGCATTTT; CDR3: CASTPTGGSNQPQHF
J: TRBJ1-2; D: -; size: -; V: TRBV11-3; DNA: TGTGCCAGCAGCTTAGATTTGGGGGGTCCTGGCTACACCTTC; CDR3: CASSLDLGGPGYTF
J: TRBJ2-7; D: TRBD1; size: -; V: TRBV6-6; DNA: TGTGCCAGCAGTTACCGGGACAGCCGCTACGAGCAGTACTTC; CDR3: CASSYRDSRYEQYF
J: TRBJ1-1; D: -; size: -; V: TRBV5-4; DNA: TGTGCCAGCAGCTTGGCAGGGGCCCGGGGATCTGAAGCTTTCTTT; CDR3: CASSLAGARGSEAFF
J: TRBJ2-3; D: -; size: -; V: TRBV30; DNA: TGTGCCTGGAGTACCGGGAGCGGAGATACGCAGTATTTT; CDR3: CAWSTGSGDTQYF
J: TRBJ2-2; D: TRBD1; size: -; V: TRBV28; DNA: TGTGCCAGCAGTTCGGACAGGGGGCACACCGGGGAGCTGTTTTTT; CDR3: CASSSDRGHTGELFF
J: TRBJ2-3; D: TRBD2; size: -; V: TRBV27; DNA: TGTGCCAGCAGTTTAGGTGTTAGCGGGAGTAGGGCAGATACGCAGTATTTT; CDR3: CASSLGVSGSRADTQYF
J: TRBJ2-3; D: -; size: -; V: TRBV9; DNA: TGTGCCAGCAACCGAGGGCCAGATACGCAGTATTTT; CDR3: CASNRGPDTQYF
J: TRBJ1-5; D: -; size: -; V: TRBV27; DNA: TGTGCCAGCAGTTTCTCAGGATCACCACAGCCCCAGCATTTT; CDR3: CASSFSGSPQPQHF
J: TRBJ2-3; D: -; size: -; V: TRBV5-1; DNA: TGCGCCAGCAGCAGGGTCCCGGACTCCCCAATGGCGGCAGATACGCAGTATTTT; CDR3: CASSRVPDSPMAADTQYF
J: TRBJ2-3; D: -; size: -; V: TRBV4-1; DNA: TGCGCCAGCAAGGAGGCCGCGGGCACAGATACGCAGTATTTT; CDR3: CASKEAAGTDTQYF
J: TRBJ2-7; D: TRBD2; size: -; V: TRBV11-2; DNA: TGTGCCAGCAGCTTAGGGGGGGGGAGCCACGAGCAGTACTTC; CDR3: CASSLGGGSHEQYF
J: TRBJ1-2; D: -; size: -; V: TRBV27; DNA: TGTGCCAGCAGTCCCCTAGGGGGTACCGGGGGCTACACCTTC; CDR3: CASSPLGGTGGYTF
J: TRBJ2-1; D: TRBD2; size: -; V: TRBV11-2; DNA: TGTGCCAGCAGCTTCGGAGCGGGAGGCGAGCAGTTCTTC; CDR3: CASSFGAGGEQFF
J: TRBJ2-3; D: TRBD2; size: -; V: TRBV18; DNA: TGTGCCAGCTCACTCCGGGACTATCGACCTGGCACAGATACGCAGTATTTT; CDR3: CASSLRDYRPGTDTQYF
J: TRBJ2-7; D: -; size: -; V: TRBV30; DNA: TGTGCCTGGTCGGGAAGACAAAGATACGAGCAGTACTTC; CDR3: CAWSGRQRYEQYF
J: TRBJ2-7; D: -; size: once; V: TRBV11-2; DNA: TGTGCCAGCAGCTTATCCGCCGGGACACCCCCCTTCGAGCAGTACTTC; CDR3: CASSLSAGTPPFEQYF
J: TRBJ1-1; D: -; size: -; V: TRBV6-1; DNA: TGTGCCAGCAGTGCGGGTAGGATGAACACTGAAGCTTTCTTT; CDR3: CASSAGRMNTEAFF
J: TRBJ2-7; D: TRBD2; size: -; V: TRBV13; DNA: TGTGCCAGCAGCTTAGAACAAGCGGGAGTCAGCTCCTACGAGCAGTACTTC; CDR3: CASSLEQAGVSSYEQYF
J: TRBJ2-1; D: TRBD2; size: -; V: TRBV4-2; DNA: TGTGCCAGCAGCCAACGCCGGACTAGGGCGAGCTCCTACAATGAGCAGTTCTTC; CDR3: CASSQRRTRASSYNEQFF
J: TRBJ1-2; D: -; size: -; V: TRBV6-5; DNA: TGTGCCAGCAGGGGGGAGGGGGGCTGGGGCTACACCTTC; CDR3: CASRGEGGWGYTF
J: TRBJ2-7; D: TRBD2; size: -; V: TRBV28; DNA: TGTGCCAGCAGTCTTATGGTAGAACTAGCGGGAGGTGCAGGGCAGTACTTC; CDR3: CASSLMVELAGGAGQYF
J: TRBJ2-7; D: TRBD1; size: -; V: TRBV6-5; DNA: TGTGCCAGCAGTTACGACAGGGGGCGCGAGCAGTACTTC; CDR3: CASSYDRGREQYF
J: TRBJ2-2; D: TRBD2; size: -; V: TRBV5-1; DNA: TGCGCCAGCAGGCAGACTAGCGGGAGTCACGGGGAGCTGTTTTTT; CDR3: CASRQTSGSHGELFF
J: TRBJ2-1; D: -; size: -; V: TRBV9; DNA: TGTGCCAGCAGCGTAGTTCGGCGGTCCAATGAGCAGTTCTTC; CDR3: CASSVVRRSNEQFF
J: TRBJ2-1; D: TRBD2; size: -; V: TRBV7-2; DNA: TGTGCCAGCAGCTTGACCGGGACTAGCGGGATCCTCCTGGTTGAGCAGTTCTTC; CDR3: CASSLTGTSGILLVEQFF
J: TRBJ2-3; D: TRBD2; size: -; V: TRBV9; DNA: TGTGCCAGCAGCTTTAGCGGGAGGACCACAGATACGCAGTATTTT; CDR3: CASSFSGRTTDTQYF
J: TRBJ1-1; D: TRBD1; size: once; V: TRBV9; DNA: TGTGCCAGCAGCGCCTCCGGGACAGGGGGCACTGAAGCTTTCTTT; CDR3: CASSASGTGGTEAFF
J: TRBJ2-3; D: -; size: -; V: TRBV6-4; DNA: TGTGCCAGCAGTGAAGCTAGCACAGATACGCAGTATTTT; CDR3: CASSEASTDTQYF
J: TRBJ2-7; D: -; size: -; V: TRBV7-8; DNA: TGTGCCAGCAGCTTACTTGGGACACAAAGCTCCTACGAGCAGTACTTC; CDR3: CASSLLGTQSSYEQYF
J: TRBJ2-2; D: TRBD2; size: -; V: TRBV11-2; DNA: TGTGCCAGCAGTCAGAGCTCGGGAGGTGCCGGGGAGCTGTTTTTT; CDR3: CASSQSSGGAGELFF
J: TRBJ2-1; D: TRBD2; size: -; V: TRBV5-1; DNA: TGCGCCAGCAATCTCGGGACTAGCGACTACAATGAGCAGTTCTTC; CDR3: CASNLGTSDYNEQFF
J: TRBJ1-1; D: -; size: medium-sized; V: TRBV19; DNA: TGTGCCAGTAGTATAGGGACAGCTACTGAAGCTTTCTTT; CDR3: CASSIGTATEAFF
J: TRBJ2-7; D: TRBD1; size: -; V: TRBV2; DNA: TGTGCCAGCAGCCGCGGACAGGGAACGTCCTACGAGCAGTACTTC; CDR3: CASSRGQGTSYEQYF
J: TRBJ2-7; D: TRBD2; size: -; V: TRBV7-9; DNA: TGTGCCAGCAGCTTAGGGGCTAGCGGAGGCTACGAGCAGTACTTC; CDR3: CASSLGASGGYEQYF
J: TRBJ1-1; D: TRBD1; size: -; V: TRBV7-6; DNA: TGTGCCAGCAGGCCAGGGGGCGTGAGGTCTGGCGACACTGAAGCTTTCTTT; CDR3: CASRPGGVRSGDTEAFF
J: TRBJ2-5; D: -; size: -; V: TRBV14; DNA: TGTGCCAGCAGCCCCGGGGAGGATCAAGAGACCCAGTACTTC; CDR3: CASSPGEDQETQYF
J: TRBJ1-1; D: -; size: -; V: TRBV13; DNA: TGTGCCAGCAGCTTCCCTTTCACGGGGGGGAACACTGAAGCTTTCTTT; CDR3: CASSFPFTGGNTEAFF
J: TRBJ2-7; D: -; size: -; V: TRBV6-1; DNA: TGTGCCAGCAGCGACATCTACGAGCAGTACTTC; CDR3: CASSDIYEQYF
J: TRBJ2-7; D: TRBD1; size: -; V: TRBV27; DNA: TGTGCCAGCAGTTTCAGGGGGCACGAGCAGTACTTC; CDR3: CASSFRGHEQYF
J: TRBJ2-7; D: -; size: -; V: TRBV5-1; DNA: TGCGCCAGCAGCTTGGACGCAGGGCTCTGGGACGAGCAGTACTTC; CDR3: CASSLDAGLWDEQYF
J: TRBJ1-5; D: -; size: -; V: TRBV16; DNA: TGTGCCAGCAGCCCGACTAATCCTTCCCATCAGCCCCAGCATTTT; CDR3: CASSPTNPSHQPQHF